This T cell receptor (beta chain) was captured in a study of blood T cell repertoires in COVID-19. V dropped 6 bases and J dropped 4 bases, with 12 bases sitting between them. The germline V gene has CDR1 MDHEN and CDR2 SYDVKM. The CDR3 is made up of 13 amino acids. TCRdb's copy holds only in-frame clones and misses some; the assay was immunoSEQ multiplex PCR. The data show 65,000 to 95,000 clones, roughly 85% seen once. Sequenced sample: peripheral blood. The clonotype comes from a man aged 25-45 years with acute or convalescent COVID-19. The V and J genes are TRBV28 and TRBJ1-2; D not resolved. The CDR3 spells CASRLGSGYGYTF. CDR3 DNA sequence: TGTGCCAGCAGACTGGGCAGCGGCTATGGCTACACCTTC.